This TCR beta chain was captured by sequencing in a study of cytomegalovirus exposure and HLA in healthy donors. As for the study in general: About 80 million unique TCR sequences came from HLA-typed donors in an early release.

Details on this clone: Its target is unknown.

The ends lost 6 bases at V and 0 bases at J; junction bases unmatched: 9. CDR3 length: 16 amino acids. Germline V gene sequence: CDR1 SGHNT, CDR2 YYREEE (reference sequence). The study, taken as a whole, reports: Based on reports, TCR beta sequences accurately predicted HLA-A and HLA-B alleles for most subjects.

Primers for the PCR totalled 60 Vbeta and 13 Jbeta. Per the study methods: Among the unique TCR beta chains that a later analysis counted, about 81 million in all, around 11 million were shared. Repertoires were generated with immunoSEQ multiplex PCR, while TCRdb's copy carries only in-frame clones and drops some. V and J calls and clone size are as listed in that table; D and trimming were resolved from the DNA. This sample's table has about 130,000 clones. The origin of this receptor is a man aged 18 to 29 in good health and CMV-seronegative. The sample comprised PBMCs. The chain couples TRBV5-4 to TRBJ2-3, with 8 bases identical to TRBD2. CDR3 in DNA: TGTGCCAGCACCCGGGGGGGCGGTTCTAGCACAGATACGCAGTATTTT. Its protein is CASTRGGGSSTDTQYF.